This T cell receptor beta chain was profiled in a study of spatial heterogeneity in lung cancer. Study information: Consistent detection of more beta-chain than alpha-chain sequences was observed. More than 9.5 raw reads, on average, carried each unique TCR and UMI combination.

A single record per CDR3 protein comes from TCRdb applying MiXCR to the 5' RACE reads. The sample carries about 7,800 distinct CDR3 sequences, 6.5% to 9.5% recorded once. This CDR3 is built from 18 residues. V lost 3 bases and J lost 4, with 27 bases in between. Germline V gene sequence: CDR1 DFQATT, CDR2 SNEGSKA (reference sequence). This clonotype was counted at least ten times. Its antigen is currently unknown. This beta chain is an off-target read within a library intended for alpha chains, so its frequency means little. Regarding time point: sample taken at primary tumor resection. Whole RNA was taken from tumor, nontumor lung or frozen PBMC; it was then sequenced unsorted. General study results and limits: Blood carried ubiquitous expanded tumor TCRs more at resection than follow-up.

This sample comprised PBMCs, obtained at surgery. The chain uses TRBV20-1 and TRBJ1-1; maybe TRBD1 (6 bases). The receptor's source is a male donor with early-stage non-small cell lung cancer. CDR3 residues: CSASKMFGAGEGITEAFF. CDR3 in DNA: TGCAGTGCTAGTAAAATGTTTGGGGCAGGGGAAGGGATCACTGAAGCTTTCTTT.